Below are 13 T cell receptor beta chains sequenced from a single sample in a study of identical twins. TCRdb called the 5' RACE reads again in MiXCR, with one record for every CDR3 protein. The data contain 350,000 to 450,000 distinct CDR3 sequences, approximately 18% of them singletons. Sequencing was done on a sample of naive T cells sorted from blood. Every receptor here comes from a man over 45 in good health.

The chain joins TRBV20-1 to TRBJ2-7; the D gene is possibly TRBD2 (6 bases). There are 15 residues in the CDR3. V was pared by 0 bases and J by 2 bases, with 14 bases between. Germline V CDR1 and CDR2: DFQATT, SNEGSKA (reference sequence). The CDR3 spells CSARDGDLGAYEQYF. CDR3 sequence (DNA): TGCAGTGCTAGAGATGGGGACTTGGGAGCCTACGAGCAGTACTTC.

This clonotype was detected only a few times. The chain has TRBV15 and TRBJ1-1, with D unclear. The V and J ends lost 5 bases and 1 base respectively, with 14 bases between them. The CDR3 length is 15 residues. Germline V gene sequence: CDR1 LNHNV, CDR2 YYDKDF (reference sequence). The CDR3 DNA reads TGTGCCACCAGCGCAACCATCTTGGGGAACACTGAAGCTTTCTTT. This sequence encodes CATSATILGNTEAFF.

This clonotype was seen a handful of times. In DNA form, the CDR3 reads TGTGCCAGCAGCGTAGATGCTAGCGCCTCCTACGAGCAGTACTTC. It encodes CASSVDASASYEQYF. This rearrangement joins TRBV9 to TRBJ2-7; maybe TRBD2 (6 bases). CDR3 length: 15 amino acids. Between the trimmed V and J ends, which lost 0 bases and 0 bases, there was a span of 10 bases. Germline lookup yields CDR1 SGDLS and CDR2 YYNGEE.

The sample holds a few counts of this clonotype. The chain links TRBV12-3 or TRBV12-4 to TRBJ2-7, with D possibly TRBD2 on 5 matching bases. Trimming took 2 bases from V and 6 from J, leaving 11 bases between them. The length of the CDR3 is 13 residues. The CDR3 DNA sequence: TGTGCCAGCAGTTTACGAGGGCAACCCGAGCAGTACTTC. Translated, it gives CASSLRGQPEQYF.

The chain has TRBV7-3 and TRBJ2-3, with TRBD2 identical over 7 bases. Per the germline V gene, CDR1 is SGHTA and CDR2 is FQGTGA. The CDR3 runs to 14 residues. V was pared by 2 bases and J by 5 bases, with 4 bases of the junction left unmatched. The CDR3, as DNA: TGTGCCAGCAGCTTAGCGGGAGCTGTAGATACGCAGTATTTT. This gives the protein CASSLAGAVDTQYF.

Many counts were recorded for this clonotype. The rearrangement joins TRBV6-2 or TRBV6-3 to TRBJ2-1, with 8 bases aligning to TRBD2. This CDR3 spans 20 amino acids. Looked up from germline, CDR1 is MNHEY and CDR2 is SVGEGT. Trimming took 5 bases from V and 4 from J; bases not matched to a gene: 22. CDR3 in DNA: TGTGCCAGCAGTACAACCGATCCCCAATCGGGACTAGAGACTTACAATGAGCAGTTCTTC. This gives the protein CASSTTDPQSGLETYNEQFF.

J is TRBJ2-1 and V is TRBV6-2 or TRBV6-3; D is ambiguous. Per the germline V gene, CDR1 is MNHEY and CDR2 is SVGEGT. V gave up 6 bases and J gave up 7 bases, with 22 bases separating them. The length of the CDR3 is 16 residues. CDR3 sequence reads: CASRRRGYLVENEQFF. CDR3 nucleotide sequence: TGTGCCAGCAGACGTCGAGGCTACCTCGTCGAGAATGAGCAGTTCTTC.

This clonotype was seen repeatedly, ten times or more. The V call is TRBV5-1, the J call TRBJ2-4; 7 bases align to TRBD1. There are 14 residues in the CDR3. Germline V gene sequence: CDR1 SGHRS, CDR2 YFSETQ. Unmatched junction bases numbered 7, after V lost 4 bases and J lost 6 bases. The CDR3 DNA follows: TGCGCCAGCAGCCCCGGGACAGAGGGAAACATTCAGTACTTC. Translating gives CASSPGTEGNIQYF. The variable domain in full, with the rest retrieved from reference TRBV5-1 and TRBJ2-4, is KAGVTQTPRYLIKTRGQQVTLSCSPISGHRSVSWYQQTPGQGLQFLFEYFSETQRNKGNFPGRFSGRQFSNSRSEMNVSTLELGDSALYLCASSPGTEGNIQYFGAGTRLSVL.

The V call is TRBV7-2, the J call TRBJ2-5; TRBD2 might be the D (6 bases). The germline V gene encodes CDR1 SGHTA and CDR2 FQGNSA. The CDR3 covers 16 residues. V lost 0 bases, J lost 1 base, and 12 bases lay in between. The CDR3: CASSLAAGRFQETQYF. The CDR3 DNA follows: TGTGCCAGCAGCTTAGCTGCGGGAAGGTTCCAAGAGACCCAGTACTTC.

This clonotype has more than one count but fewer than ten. CDR3 in amino acids: CASSATGTGEMNTEAFF. CDR3 DNA sequence: TGTGCCAGCAGCGCCACCGGGACAGGCGAGATGAACACTGAAGCTTTCTTT. The chain has TRBV9 and TRBJ1-1, with TRBD1 matching over 8 bases. The CDR3 has 17 residues. V trimming: 3 bases; J trimming: 0 bases; junction bases outside the gene matches: 10. CDR1 and CDR2 from the germline V gene are SGDLS and YYNGEE. The whole variable domain, remainder taken from reference TRBV9 and TRBJ1-1, is DSGVTQTPKHLITATGQRVTLRCSPRSGDLSVYWYQQSLDQGLQFLIQYYNGEERAKGNILERFSAQQFPDLHSELNLSSLELGDSALYFCASSATGTGEMNTEAFFGQGTRLTVV.

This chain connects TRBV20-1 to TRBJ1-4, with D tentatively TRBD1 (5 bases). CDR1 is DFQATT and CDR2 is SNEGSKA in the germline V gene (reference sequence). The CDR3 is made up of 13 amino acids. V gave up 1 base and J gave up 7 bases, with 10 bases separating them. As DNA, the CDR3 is TGCAGTGCTAGAGTTTCGGGGACTGAAAAACTGTTTTTT. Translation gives CSARVSGTEKLFF.

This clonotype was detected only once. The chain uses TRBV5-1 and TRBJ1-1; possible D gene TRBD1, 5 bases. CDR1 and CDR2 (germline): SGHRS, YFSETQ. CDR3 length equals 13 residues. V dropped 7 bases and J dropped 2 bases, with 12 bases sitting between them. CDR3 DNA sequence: TGCGCCAGCCAACTTAGGGGTAACACTGAAGCTTTCTTT. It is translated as CASQLRGNTEAFF.

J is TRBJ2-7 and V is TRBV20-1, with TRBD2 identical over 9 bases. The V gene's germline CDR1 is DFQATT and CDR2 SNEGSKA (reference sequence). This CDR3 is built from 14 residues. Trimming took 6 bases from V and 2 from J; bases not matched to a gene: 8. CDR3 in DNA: TGCAGTGCGCTTACTAGCGGGCAAACCTACGAGCAGTACTTC. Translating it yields CSALTSGQTYEQYF.